These 15 T cell receptor beta chains share one sample of origin, sequenced in a study of blood T cells in healthy people across ages. A second 7 to 11 cycle PCR used barcoded and J-beta primers. Using its own MiXCR run on the 5' RACE reads, TCRdb lists one record per CDR3 protein. The sample lists about 970,000 distinct CDR3 sequences; just over 50% were seen once. Sequencing was done on a sample of blood. Receptor source: a woman aged 60 to 75 in good health.

The chain joins TRBV7-2 to TRBJ1-1; D perhaps matches TRBD1 (6 bases). The CDR3 is made up of 13 amino acids. Germline V gene data show CDR1 as SGHTA and CDR2 as FQGNSA. Trimming took off 0 bases at V and 10 bases at J, with 12 bases between the two ends. For the CDR3, the DNA is TGTGCCAGCAGCTTAGCGCTGAGGGGGGGAGCTTTCTTT. Its translation is CASSLALRGGAFF.

The chain carries TRBV9 and TRBJ2-5; TRBD2 matches 10 bases. V shed 1 base, J shed 4 bases, and the junction held 1 base outside the gene matches. This CDR3 is built from 14 residues. Germline V gives CDR1 SGDLS, CDR2 YYNGEE. CDR3: CASSVRLAGETQYF. For the CDR3, the DNA is TGTGCCAGCAGCGTACGACTAGCGGGAGAGACCCAGTACTTC.

This rearrangement joins TRBV2 to TRBJ2-5; TRBD1 might be the D (5 bases). The germline gives CDR1 SNHLY, CDR2 FYNNEI. The V and J ends lost 8 bases and 7 bases respectively, with 17 bases between them. CDR3 length equals 13 residues. CDR3 sequence (DNA): TGTGCCAGCGGGTCATCAGGGCCGGTGACCCAGTACTTC. Protein product: CASGSSGPVTQYF.

The chain combines TRBV27 with TRBJ2-5; 7 nucleotides line up with TRBD2. The DNA matches TRBJ2-7 better at its end, which makes the J call doubtful. The CDR3 has 16 residues. Germline CDR1 and CDR2: MNHEY and SMNVEV (reference sequence). CDR3 sequence: CASSLKRAGRVYEQYF. The CDR3 DNA reads as TGTGCCAGCAGTTTAAAGAGGGCAGGGAGGGTATACGAGCAGTACTTC.

This clonotype was seen more than once but under ten times. The rearrangement joins TRBV5-5 to TRBJ2-7; D is undetermined. Germline V gene data show CDR1 as SGHKS and CDR2 as YYEKEE (reference sequence). V was clipped by 4 bases and J by 4 bases, with 18 bases between them. The CDR3 contains 15 residues. The CDR3 nucleotides are TGTGCCAGCAGCCCTAGAAGGTTTTCGGGTTACGAGCAGTACTTC. Amino acid sequence: CASSPRRFSGYEQYF.

J is TRBJ2-5 and V is TRBV7-7; TRBD1 matches at 8 bases. This CDR3 has 18 amino acids. V was clipped by 1 base and J by 11 bases; unmatched bases: 21. Germline V CDR1 and CDR2: SSHAT, FNYEAQ (reference sequence). The CDR3 sequence is CASSLVAGGEGFNNEQYF. The CDR3 nucleotides are TGTGCCAGCAGCTTAGTCGCAGGGGGCGAAGGTTTTAACAATGAGCAGTACTTC.

This clonotype was detected many times. The CDR3 loop reads CASGLANTDTQYF. Here the CDR3 DNA reads TGTGCCAGCGGCCTAGCGAACACAGATACGCAGTATTTT. This rearrangement joins TRBV7-8 to TRBJ2-3; possibly TRBD2 for D (6 bases). The CDR3 has 13 residues. Per germline, CDR1 SGHVS and CDR2 FQNEAQ. V lost 8 bases and J 2 bases, leaving 11 bases between the germline ends. Combining the CDR3 with reference TRBV7-8 and TRBJ2-3 gives the whole variable domain GAGVSQSPRYKVAKRGQDVALRCDPISGHVSLFWYQQALGQGPEFLTYFQNEAQLDKSGLPSDRFFAERPEGSVSTLKIQRTQQEDSAVYLCASGLANTDTQYFGPGTRLTVL.

This clonotype was seen a few times. The chain combines TRBV20-1 with TRBJ2-1, with 7 bases fitting TRBD2. The CDR3 loop spans 14 amino acids. Germline V lookup: CDR1 DFQATT, CDR2 SNEGSKA (reference sequence). Trimming took 7 bases from V and 7 from J; bases not matched to a gene: 13. This chain's CDR3 is CSVLLGGGGNEQFF. The CDR3, as DNA: TGCAGTGTCCTTCTGGGCGGGGGAGGGAATGAGCAGTTCTTC.

The chain couples TRBV3-1 to TRBJ2-1; D remains ambiguous. The CDR3 runs 11 residues. The germline V gene encodes CDR1 LGHDT and CDR2 YNNKEL (reference sequence). Trimming pared 2 bases from V and 10 bases from J, leaving 6 bases between. The CDR3 region has the DNA TGTGCCAGCAGCCAAATCGCGGAGCAGTTCTTC. It is translated as CASSQIAEQFF.

This clonotype was seen more than once but under ten times. This rearrangement joins TRBV27 to TRBJ2-3; D perhaps matches TRBD2 (5 bases). The CDR3 totals 15 residues. With 5 bases removed from V and 4 bases from J, the gap between germline ends came to 16 bases. The V gene's germline CDR1 is MNHEY and CDR2 SMNVEV (reference sequence). The CDR3 DNA is TGTGCCAGCAGTGCCACCCTCGGGGTGGCAGATACGCAGTATTTT. Protein: CASSATLGVADTQYF.

The chain employs TRBV7-9 and TRBJ2-1, with TRBD2 identical over 12 bases. V shed 5 bases, J shed 9 bases, and the junction held 5 bases outside the gene matches. This CDR3 is built from 14 residues. Germline assignment: CDR1 SEHNR and CDR2 FQNEAQ (reference sequence). CDR3 loop: CASSDRLAGVEQFF. DNA of the CDR3: TGTGCCAGCAGCGACCGACTAGCGGGAGTTGAGCAGTTCTTC.

The J gene is TRBJ2-1, the V gene TRBV28, with TRBD2 matching 9 bases. This CDR3 has 15 residues. V shed 6 bases and J 10 bases; nucleotides not matched to a gene: 13. The germline V gene encodes CDR1 MDHEN and CDR2 SYDVKM. CDR3 coding DNA: TGTGCCAGCAGCCCTTCCAGCGGGAGGTTCAGGGAGCAGTTCTTC. Its protein product is CASSPSSGRFREQFF.

This clonotype was seen many times. This chain connects TRBV12-3 or TRBV12-4 to TRBJ2-5; possibly TRBD1 for D (5 bases). This CDR3 has 13 amino acids. The ends were cut back, 5 bases at V and 4 bases at J, with 11 bases in the middle. This CDR3 reads CASSRDSLETQYF. The CDR3 DNA reads TGTGCCAGCAGTCGTGACAGCCTAGAGACCCAGTACTTC.

The chain recombines TRBV7-8 with TRBJ1-6; D might be TRBD1 (6 bases). Germline V CDR1 and CDR2: SGHVS, FQNEAQ. This CDR3 region has 15 residues. The V end was cut by 3 bases, the J end by 10 bases, with 16 bases between. The CDR3 DNA reads as TGTGCCAGCAGCTTCAGCCCGTCAGGGGTATCACCCCTCCACTTT. Its translation is CASSFSPSGVSPLHF.

The chain links TRBV20-1 to TRBJ1-5, with a weak D call TRBD1 (5 bases). Per the germline V gene, CDR1 is DFQATT and CDR2 is SNEGSKA (reference sequence). V was pared by 6 bases and J by 2 bases, with 17 bases between. The CDR3 is 15 residues long. This CDR3 reads CSASPVPQGNQPQHF. CDR3 DNA sequence: TGCAGTGCAAGTCCGGTACCACAGGGCAATCAGCCCCAGCATTTT.